This TCR beta chain was sequenced during a study of blood T cell repertoires in COVID-19. For the study at large: COVID-19 samples collected from the United States, Italy and Spain covered acute and convalescent phases.

Only in-frame clones appear in the TCRdb table, and some are missing; sequencing was by immunoSEQ multiplex PCR. The sample has approximately 150,000 clones, around 90% seen once. Unmatched junction bases numbered 8, after V lost 1 base and J lost 7 bases. CDR3 length equals 17 residues. CDR1 and CDR2 (germline): SGHAT, FQNNGV. Sequenced sample: peripheral blood. The J gene is TRBJ2-2, the V gene TRBV11-2; the match to TRBD2 covers 11 bases. The source of this sequence is a human donor in a cohort sampled during active COVID-19. The CDR3 spells CASSLVVSGGADGELFF. The CDR3 DNA reads TGTGCCAGCAGCTTAGTTGTTAGCGGGGGGGCCGACGGGGAGCTGTTTTTT.